This T cell receptor beta chain is drawn from a study of T cells in Graves' hyperthyroidism and ophthalmopathy. Study results and limitations: Classification by a 13 V-J model distinguished ophthalmopathy from stable hyperthyroidism. Researchers found most expanded thyroid clonotypes above 0.001 in blood as well. Ophthalmopathy was model-predicted a median about 6.7 months pre-onset.

Comment on this clonotype: Its cognate antigen is unknown. Its ends do not fully match the called genes, so a read error is possible.

It was uncontrolled infection, other autoimmune disease, pregnancy or lactation that excluded patients. Amplified regions were TCR beta CDR3 sequences from RNA transcripts. Primed by the HTBI set, a first-round RT-PCR was run on the TCR CDR3. MiXCR, applied by TCRdb to the multiplex PCR reads, yields one record per CDR3 protein. The table lists roughly 500,000 distinct CDR3 sequences, around 43% of them singletons. In germline, CDR1 is MGHDK, CDR2 SYGVNS. The CDR3 length is 15 residues. Input material: peripheral blood or thyroid tissue (not recorded which). The rearrangement uses TRBV25-1 and TRBJ1-5; D is perhaps TRBD1 (5 bases). This TCR derives from an adult woman with Graves' disease, either hyperthyroidism or ophthalmopathy (not recorded which). The CDR3 region has the DNA TGTGCCTGCAGTGCCCAGGACACGGGGAATCAGCCCCAGCATTTT. It yields the protein CACSAQDTGNQPQHF.